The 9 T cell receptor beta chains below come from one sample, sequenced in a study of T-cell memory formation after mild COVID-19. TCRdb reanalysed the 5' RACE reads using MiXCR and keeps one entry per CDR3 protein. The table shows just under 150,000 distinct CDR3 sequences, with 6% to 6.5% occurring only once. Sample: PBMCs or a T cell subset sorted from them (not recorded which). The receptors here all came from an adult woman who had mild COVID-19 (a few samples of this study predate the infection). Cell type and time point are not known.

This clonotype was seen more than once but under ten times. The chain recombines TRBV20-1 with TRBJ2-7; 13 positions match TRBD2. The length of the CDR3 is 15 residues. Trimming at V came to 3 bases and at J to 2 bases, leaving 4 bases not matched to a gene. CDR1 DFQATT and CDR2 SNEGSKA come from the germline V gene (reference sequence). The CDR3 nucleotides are TGCAGTGCTAGCCGGGGACTAGCGGGGACCTACGAGCAGTACTTC. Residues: CSASRGLAGTYEQYF.

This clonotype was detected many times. Here the CDR3 DNA reads TGCAGTGCTAGGTTAGGGCTAGCGCCCTACGAGCAGTACTTC. It translates to CSARLGLAPYEQYF. J is TRBJ2-7 and V is TRBV20-1; possible D gene TRBD2, 6 bases. The CDR3 runs 14 residues. Per germline, CDR1 DFQATT and CDR2 SNEGSKA (reference sequence). V lost 3 bases, J lost 2 bases, and 14 bases lay in between.

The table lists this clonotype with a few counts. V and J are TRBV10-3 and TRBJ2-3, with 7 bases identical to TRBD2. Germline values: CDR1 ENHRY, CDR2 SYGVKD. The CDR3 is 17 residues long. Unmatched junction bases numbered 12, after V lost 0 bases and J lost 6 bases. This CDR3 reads CAISESLSAGVLDTQYF. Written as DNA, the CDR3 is TGTGCCATCAGTGAGTCGTTGTCGGCGGGAGTTTTGGATACGCAGTATTTT.

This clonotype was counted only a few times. CDR3 region: CASSDPGHFTEAFF. In DNA form, the CDR3 reads TGTGCCAGCAGCGATCCGGGACATTTCACTGAAGCTTTCTTT. The chain uses TRBV5-4 and TRBJ1-1, with D maybe TRBD1 (6 bases). This CDR3 region has 14 residues. Deletions cut 4 bases from V and 4 bases from J, with 14 bases between. Germline-derived CDR1 and CDR2 are SGHNT and YYREEE (reference sequence).

The CDR3 DNA is TGTGCCAGCAGTCTGGGACAGGGTCCTATGTTTTTT. Translated, it gives CASSLGQGPMFF. The rearrangement uses TRBV6-2 or TRBV6-3 and TRBJ1-4, with 9 bases matching TRBD1. This CDR3 comprises 12 residues. Germline lookup yields CDR1 MNHEY and CDR2 SVGEGT. After removal of 5 bases from V and 15 bases from J, the junction contained 7 bases not matched to a gene.

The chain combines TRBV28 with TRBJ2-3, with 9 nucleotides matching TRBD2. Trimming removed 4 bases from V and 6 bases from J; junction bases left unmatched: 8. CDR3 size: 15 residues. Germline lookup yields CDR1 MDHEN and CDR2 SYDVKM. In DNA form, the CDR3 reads TGTGCCAGCAGTTCCCCTAGCGGGGCGTTGGATACGCAGTATTTT. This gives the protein CASSSPSGALDTQYF.

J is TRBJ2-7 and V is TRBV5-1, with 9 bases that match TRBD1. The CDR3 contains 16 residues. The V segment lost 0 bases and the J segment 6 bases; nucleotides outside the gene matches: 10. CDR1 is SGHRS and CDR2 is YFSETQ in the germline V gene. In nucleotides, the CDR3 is TGCGCCAGCAGCTTGGATTACCCCGGGACAGGGTCCGAGCAGTACTTC. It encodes CASSLDYPGTGSEQYF.

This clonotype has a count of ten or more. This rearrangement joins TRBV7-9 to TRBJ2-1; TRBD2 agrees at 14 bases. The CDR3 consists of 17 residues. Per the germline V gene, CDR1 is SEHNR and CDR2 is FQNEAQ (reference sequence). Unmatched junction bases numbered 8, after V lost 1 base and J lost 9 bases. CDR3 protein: CASSLETSGRASGEQFF. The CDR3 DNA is TGTGCCAGCAGCTTAGAGACTAGCGGGAGGGCCTCAGGTGAGCAGTTCTTC.

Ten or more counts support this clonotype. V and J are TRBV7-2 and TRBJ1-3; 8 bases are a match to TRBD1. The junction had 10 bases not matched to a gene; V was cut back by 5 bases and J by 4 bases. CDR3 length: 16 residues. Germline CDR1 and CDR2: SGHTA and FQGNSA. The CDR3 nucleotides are TGTGCCAGCAGCGCTACAGGGGGTGGCAGAGGAAACACCATATATTTT. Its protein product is CASSATGGGRGNTIYF. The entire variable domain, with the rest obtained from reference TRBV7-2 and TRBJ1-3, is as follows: GAGVSQSPSNKVTEKGKDVELRCDPISGHTALYWYRQSLGQGLEFLIYFQGNSAPDKSGLPSDRFSAERTGGSVSTLTIQRTQQEDSAVYLCASSATGGGRGNTIYFGEGSWLTVV.